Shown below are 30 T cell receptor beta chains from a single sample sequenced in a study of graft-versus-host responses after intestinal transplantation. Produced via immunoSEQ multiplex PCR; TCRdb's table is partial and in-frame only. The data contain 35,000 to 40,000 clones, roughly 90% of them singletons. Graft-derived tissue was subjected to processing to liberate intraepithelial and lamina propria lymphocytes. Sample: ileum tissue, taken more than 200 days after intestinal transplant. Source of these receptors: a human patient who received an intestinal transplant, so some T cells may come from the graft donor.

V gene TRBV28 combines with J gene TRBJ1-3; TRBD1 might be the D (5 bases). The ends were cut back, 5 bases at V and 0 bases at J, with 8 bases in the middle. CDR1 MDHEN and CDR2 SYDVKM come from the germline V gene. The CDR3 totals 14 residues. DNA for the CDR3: TGTGCCAGCAGTATAGGGGTCTCTGGAAACACCATATATTTT. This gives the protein CASSIGVSGNTIYF. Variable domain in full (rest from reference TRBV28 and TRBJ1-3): DVKVTQSSRYLVKRTGEKVFLECVQDMDHENMFWYRQDPGLGLRLIYFSYDVKMKEKGDIPEGYSVSREKKERFSLILESASTNQTSMYLCASSIGVSGNTIYFGEGSWLTVV.

The CDR3 sequence is CASSGGSSYNEQFF. As DNA, the CDR3 is TGTGCCAGCAGTGGGGGAAGCTCCTACAATGAGCAGTTCTTC. The chain recombines TRBV2 with TRBJ2-1; D call uncertain. The CDR3 is 14 residues long. Trimming stripped 4 bases from V and 0 bases from J, with 7 bases between. Germline V gives CDR1 SNHLY, CDR2 FYNNEI.

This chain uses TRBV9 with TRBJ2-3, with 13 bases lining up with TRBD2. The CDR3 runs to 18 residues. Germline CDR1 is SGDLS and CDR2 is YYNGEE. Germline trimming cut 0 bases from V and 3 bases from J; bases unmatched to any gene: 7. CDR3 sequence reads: CASSVGRGLAGRTDTQYF. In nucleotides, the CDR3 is TGTGCCAGCAGCGTAGGTAGGGGACTAGCGGGACGAACAGATACGCAGTATTTT.

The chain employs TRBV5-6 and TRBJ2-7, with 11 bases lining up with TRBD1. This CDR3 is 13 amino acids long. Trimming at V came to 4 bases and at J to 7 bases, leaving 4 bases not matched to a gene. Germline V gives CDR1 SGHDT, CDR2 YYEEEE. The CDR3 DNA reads TGTGCCAGCAGCCGGGACAGGGGGAGGGAGCAGTACTTC. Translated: CASSRDRGREQYF.

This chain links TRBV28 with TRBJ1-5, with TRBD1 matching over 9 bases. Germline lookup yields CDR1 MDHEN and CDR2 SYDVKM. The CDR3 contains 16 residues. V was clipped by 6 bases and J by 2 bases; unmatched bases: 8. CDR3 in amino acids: CASRPWTGDGNQPQHF. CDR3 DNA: TGTGCCAGCAGACCATGGACAGGGGATGGCAATCAGCCCCAGCATTTT. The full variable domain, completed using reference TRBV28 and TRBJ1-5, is DVKVTQSSRYLVKRTGEKVFLECVQDMDHENMFWYRQDPGLGLRLIYFSYDVKMKEKGDIPEGYSVSREKKERFSLILESASTNQTSMYLCASRPWTGDGNQPQHFGDGTRLSIL.

The CDR3 reads CASTLHPAEIYNEQFF. The CDR3 coding sequence is TGTGCCAGCACCCTCCACCCAGCGGAGATCTACAATGAGCAGTTCTTC. V is TRBV28 and J is TRBJ2-1; weak D call: TRBD2 (5 bases). Germline V lookup: CDR1 MDHEN, CDR2 SYDVKM. The V end lost 7 bases, the J end lost 3 bases, and 19 bases lay between the germline ends. This CDR3 spans 16 amino acids.

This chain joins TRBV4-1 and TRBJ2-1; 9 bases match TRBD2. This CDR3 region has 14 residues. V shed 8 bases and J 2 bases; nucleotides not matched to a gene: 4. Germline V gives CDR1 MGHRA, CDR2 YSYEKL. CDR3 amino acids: CASGRGGAYNEQFF. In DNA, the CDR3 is TGCGCCAGCGGTCGCGGGGGGGCCTACAATGAGCAGTTCTTC.

The CDR3 sequence: CASSAADRAYNEQFF. CDR3 sequence (DNA): TGTGCCAGCAGCGCCGCCGACCGAGCCTACAATGAGCAGTTCTTC. V is TRBV6-1 and J is TRBJ2-1; D not certain. Trimming left V 6 bases short and J 2 bases short, with 14 bases between. The CDR3 has 15 residues. From germline, CDR1 is MNHNS and CDR2 SASEGT.

The CDR3 bases are TGTGCCAGCAGTTATCAAGCGGATTCACCCCTCCACTTT. Residues: CASSYQADSPLHF. The chain employs TRBV28 and TRBJ1-6; D is unresolved. The CDR3 loop spans 13 amino acids. Germline CDR1 is MDHEN and CDR2 is SYDVKM. The V end lost 4 bases, the J end lost 8 bases, and 9 bases lay between the germline ends.

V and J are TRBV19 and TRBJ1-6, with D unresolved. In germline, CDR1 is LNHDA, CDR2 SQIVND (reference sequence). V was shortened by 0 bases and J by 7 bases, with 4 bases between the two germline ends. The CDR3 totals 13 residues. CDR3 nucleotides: TGTGCCAGTAGTATAGATTTCAATTCACCCCTCCACTTT. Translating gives CASSIDFNSPLHF.

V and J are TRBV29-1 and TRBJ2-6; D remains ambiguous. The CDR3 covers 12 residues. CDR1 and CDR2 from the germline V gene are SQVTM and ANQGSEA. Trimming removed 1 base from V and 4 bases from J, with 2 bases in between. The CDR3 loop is CSVEGGANVLTF. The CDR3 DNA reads TGCAGCGTTGAAGGGGGGGCCAACGTCCTGACTTTC.

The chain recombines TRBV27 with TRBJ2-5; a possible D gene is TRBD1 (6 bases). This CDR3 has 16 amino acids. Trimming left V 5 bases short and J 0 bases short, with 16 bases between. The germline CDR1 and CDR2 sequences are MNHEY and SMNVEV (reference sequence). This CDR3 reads CASSPLGQTYQETQYF. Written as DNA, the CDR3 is TGTGCCAGCAGTCCCCTAGGACAGACGTACCAAGAGACCCAGTACTTC.

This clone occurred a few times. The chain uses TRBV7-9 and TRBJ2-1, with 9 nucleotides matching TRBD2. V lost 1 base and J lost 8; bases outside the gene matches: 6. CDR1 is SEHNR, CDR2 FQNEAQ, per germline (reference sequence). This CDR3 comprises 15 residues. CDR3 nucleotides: TGTGCCAGCAGCTTAGTGGGACTAGCTGGGGATGAGCAGTTCTTC. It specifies CASSLVGLAGDEQFF.

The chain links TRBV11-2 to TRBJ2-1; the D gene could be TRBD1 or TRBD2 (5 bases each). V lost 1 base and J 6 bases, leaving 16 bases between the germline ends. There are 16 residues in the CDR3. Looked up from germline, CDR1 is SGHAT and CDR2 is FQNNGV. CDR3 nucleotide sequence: TGTGCCAGCAGCTTAGGGCAGGGTTTGAGGGGCAATGAGCAGTTCTTC. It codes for CASSLGQGLRGNEQFF.

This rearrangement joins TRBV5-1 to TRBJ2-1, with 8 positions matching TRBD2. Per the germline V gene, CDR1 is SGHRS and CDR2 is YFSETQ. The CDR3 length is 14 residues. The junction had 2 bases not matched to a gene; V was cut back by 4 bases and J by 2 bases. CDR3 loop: CASSTLAAYNEQFF. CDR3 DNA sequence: TGCGCCAGCAGCACACTAGCGGCCTACAATGAGCAGTTCTTC.

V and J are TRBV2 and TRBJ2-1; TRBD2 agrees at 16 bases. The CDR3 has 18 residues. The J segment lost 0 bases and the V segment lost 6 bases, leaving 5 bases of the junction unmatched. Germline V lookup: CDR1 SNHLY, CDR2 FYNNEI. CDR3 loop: CASRGLAGGISSYNEQFF. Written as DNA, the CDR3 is TGTGCCAGCAGGGGACTAGCGGGAGGGATTAGCTCCTACAATGAGCAGTTCTTC.

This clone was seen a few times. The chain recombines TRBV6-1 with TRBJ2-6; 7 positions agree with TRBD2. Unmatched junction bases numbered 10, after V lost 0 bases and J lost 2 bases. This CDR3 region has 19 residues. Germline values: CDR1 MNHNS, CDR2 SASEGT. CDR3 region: CASSEAPEWGGAGANVLTF. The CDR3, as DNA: TGTGCCAGCAGTGAAGCCCCCGAGTGGGGAGGGGCTGGGGCCAACGTCCTGACTTTC.

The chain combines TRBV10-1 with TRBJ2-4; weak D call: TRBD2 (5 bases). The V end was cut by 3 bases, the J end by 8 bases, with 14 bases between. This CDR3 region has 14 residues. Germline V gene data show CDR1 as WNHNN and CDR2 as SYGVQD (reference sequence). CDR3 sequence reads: CASSEGPTGDIQYF. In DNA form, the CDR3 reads TGCGCCAGCAGTGAAGGTCCAACCGGGGACATTCAGTACTTC.

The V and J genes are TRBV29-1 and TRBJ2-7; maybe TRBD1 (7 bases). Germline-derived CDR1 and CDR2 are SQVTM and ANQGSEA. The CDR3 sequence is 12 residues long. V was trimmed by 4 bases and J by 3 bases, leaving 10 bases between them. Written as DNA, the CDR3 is TGCAGCGTTGGTCAGGGGGGCTACGAGCAGTACTTC. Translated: CSVGQGGYEQYF.

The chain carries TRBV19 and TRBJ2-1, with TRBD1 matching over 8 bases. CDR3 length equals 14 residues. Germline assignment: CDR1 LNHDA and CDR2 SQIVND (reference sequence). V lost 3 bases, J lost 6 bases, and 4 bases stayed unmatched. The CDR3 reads CASSIWQGANEQFF. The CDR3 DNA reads TGTGCCAGTAGTATTTGGCAGGGGGCCAATGAGCAGTTCTTC. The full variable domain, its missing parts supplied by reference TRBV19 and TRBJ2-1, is DGGITQSPKYLFRKEGQNVTLSCEQNLNHDAMYWYRQDPGQGLRLIYYSQIVNDFQKGDIAEGYSVSREKKESFPLTVTSAQKNPTAFYLCASSIWQGANEQFFGPGTRLTVL.

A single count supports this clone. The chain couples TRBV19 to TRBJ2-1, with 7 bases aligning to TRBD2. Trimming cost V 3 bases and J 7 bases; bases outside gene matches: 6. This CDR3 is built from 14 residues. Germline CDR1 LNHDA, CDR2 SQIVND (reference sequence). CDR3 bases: TGTGCCAGTAGTATTTGGGAGGGCGGGAATGAGCAGTTCTTC. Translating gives CASSIWEGGNEQFF. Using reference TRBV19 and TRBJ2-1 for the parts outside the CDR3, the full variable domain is DGGITQSPKYLFRKEGQNVTLSCEQNLNHDAMYWYRQDPGQGLRLIYYSQIVNDFQKGDIAEGYSVSREKKESFPLTVTSAQKNPTAFYLCASSIWEGGNEQFFGPGTRLTVL.

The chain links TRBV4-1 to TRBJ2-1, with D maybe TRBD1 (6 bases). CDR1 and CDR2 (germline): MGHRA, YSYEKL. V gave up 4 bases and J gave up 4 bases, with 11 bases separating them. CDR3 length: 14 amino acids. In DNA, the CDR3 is TGCGCCAGCAGCCCCCCCAGGGGTTACAATGAGCAGTTCTTC. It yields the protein CASSPPRGYNEQFF.

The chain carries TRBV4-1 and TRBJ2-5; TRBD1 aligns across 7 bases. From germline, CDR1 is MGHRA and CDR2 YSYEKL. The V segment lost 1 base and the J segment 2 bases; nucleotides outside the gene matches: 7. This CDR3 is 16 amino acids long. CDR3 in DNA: TGCGCCAGCAGCCAAGGGAGAGTCAGGGGGCAAGAGACCCAGTACTTC. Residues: CASSQGRVRGQETQYF.

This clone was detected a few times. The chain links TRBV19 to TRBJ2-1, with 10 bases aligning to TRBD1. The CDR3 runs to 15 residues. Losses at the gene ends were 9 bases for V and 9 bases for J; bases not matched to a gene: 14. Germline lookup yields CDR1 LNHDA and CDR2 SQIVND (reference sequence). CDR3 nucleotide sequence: TGTGCCAGCACCTCCGGGACAGGGGATTTAGTTGAGCAGTTCTTC. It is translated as CASTSGTGDLVEQFF.

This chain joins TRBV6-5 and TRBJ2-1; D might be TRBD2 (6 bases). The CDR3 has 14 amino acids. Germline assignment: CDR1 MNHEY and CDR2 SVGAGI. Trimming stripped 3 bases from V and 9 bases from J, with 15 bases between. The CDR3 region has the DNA TGTGCCAGCAGTTATGGCCAGGGAGGCAGTGAGCAGTTCTTC. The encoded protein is CASSYGQGGSEQFF.

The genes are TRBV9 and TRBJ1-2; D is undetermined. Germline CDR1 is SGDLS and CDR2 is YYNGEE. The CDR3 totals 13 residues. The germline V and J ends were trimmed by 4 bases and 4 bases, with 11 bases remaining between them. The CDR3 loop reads CASSPTPVYGYTF. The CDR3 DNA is TGTGCCAGCAGCCCCACTCCGGTCTATGGCTACACCTTC. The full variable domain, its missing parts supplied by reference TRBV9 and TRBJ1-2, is DSGVTQTPKHLITATGQRVTLRCSPRSGDLSVYWYQQSLDQGLQFLIQYYNGEERAKGNILERFSAQQFPDLHSELNLSSLELGDSALYFCASSPTPVYGYTFGSGTRLTVV.

The CDR3 DNA is TGTGCCAGCAGCCCCGGGATGGGCTATGGCTACACCTTC. It encodes CASSPGMGYGYTF. The gene calls are TRBV4-2 and TRBJ1-2; D not resolved. V lost 4 bases and J lost 4, with 10 bases in between. CDR1 is LGHNA and CDR2 is YNFKEQ in the germline V gene. The CDR3 spans 13 residues.

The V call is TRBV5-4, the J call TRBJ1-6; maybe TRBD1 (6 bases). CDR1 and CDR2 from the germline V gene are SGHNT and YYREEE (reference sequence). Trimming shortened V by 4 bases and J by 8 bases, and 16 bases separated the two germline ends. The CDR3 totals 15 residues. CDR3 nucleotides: TGTGCCAGCAGCCAAGTACAGGGCAGCGATTCACCCCTCCACTTT. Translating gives CASSQVQGSDSPLHF.

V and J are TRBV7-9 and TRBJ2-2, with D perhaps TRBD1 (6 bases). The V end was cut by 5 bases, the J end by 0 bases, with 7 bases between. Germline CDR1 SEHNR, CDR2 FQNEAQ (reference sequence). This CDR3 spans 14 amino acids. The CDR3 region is CASSGQSNTGELFF. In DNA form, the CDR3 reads TGTGCCAGCAGCGGACAGTCGAACACCGGGGAGCTGTTTTTT.

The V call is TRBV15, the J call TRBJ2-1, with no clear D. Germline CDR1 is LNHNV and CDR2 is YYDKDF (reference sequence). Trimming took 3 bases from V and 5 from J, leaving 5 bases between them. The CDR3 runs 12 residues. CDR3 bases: TGTGCCACCAGCAGCTTTGACAATGAGCAGTTCTTC. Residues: CATSSFDNEQFF.